This T cell receptor beta chain derives from a study of cytomegalovirus exposure and HLA in healthy donors. As for the study in general: An analysis done earlier identified 90 million to 120 million unique TCR beta sequences from about 179 million T cells.

CDR1 SGHAT and CDR2 FQNNGV come from the germline V gene. The CDR3 runs 14 residues. The V and J ends lost 0 bases and 8 bases respectively, with 13 bases between them. As for this clone: What it binds is unknown.

It was with 60 Vbeta and 13 Jbeta primers that the PCR ran. Sequenced by immunoSEQ multiplex PCR; TCRdb stores in-frame clones only, minus some. Of around 150,000 clones detected, more than 65% appear once; the ten largest clones hold approximately 6.1%. Whole-study findings and limits: The authors considered a cluster of highly shared sequence variants likely to be a sequencing artifact. Accurate prediction of HLA-A and HLA-B alleles (for most subjects) was reportedly achieved from TCR beta sequences.

The receptor was derived from a young man in good health and CMV-seropositive. The J gene is TRBJ1-2, the V gene TRBV11-2; D not resolved. Sequenced material: PBMCs. CDR3 loop: CASSLDIALGGYTF. DNA of the CDR3: TGTGCCAGCAGCTTAGATATAGCACTCGGCGGCTACACCTTC.